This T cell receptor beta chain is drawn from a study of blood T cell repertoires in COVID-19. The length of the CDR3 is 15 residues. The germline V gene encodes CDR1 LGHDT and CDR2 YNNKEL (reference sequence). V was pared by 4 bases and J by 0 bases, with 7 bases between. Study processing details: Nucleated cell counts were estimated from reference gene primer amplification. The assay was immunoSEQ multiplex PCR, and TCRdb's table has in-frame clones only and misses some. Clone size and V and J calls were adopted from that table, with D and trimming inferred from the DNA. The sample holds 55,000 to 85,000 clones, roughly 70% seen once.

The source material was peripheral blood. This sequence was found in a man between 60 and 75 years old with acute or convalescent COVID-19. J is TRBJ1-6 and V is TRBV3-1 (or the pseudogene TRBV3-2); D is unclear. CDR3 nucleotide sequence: TGTGCCAGCAGCCTTGATAGCTCCTATAATTCACCCCTCCACTTT. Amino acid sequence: CASSLDSSYNSPLHF.